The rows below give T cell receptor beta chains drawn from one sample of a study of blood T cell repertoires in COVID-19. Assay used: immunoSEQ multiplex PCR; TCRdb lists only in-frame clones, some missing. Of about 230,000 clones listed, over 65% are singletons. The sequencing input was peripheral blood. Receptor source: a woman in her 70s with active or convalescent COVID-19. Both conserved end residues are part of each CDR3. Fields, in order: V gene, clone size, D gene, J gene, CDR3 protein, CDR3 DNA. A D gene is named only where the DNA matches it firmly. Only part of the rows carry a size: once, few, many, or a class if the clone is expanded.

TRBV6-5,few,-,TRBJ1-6,CASTDGYNSPLHF,TGTGCCAGCACAGACGGGTATAATTCACCCCTCCACTTT
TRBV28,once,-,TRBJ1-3,CASSTGTPGNTIYF,TGTGCCAGCAGCACCGGGACACCTGGAAACACCATATATTTT
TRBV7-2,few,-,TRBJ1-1,CASSLATHNTEAFF,TGTGCCAGCAGCTTAGCCACACACAACACTGAAGCTTTCTTT
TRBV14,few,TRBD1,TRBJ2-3,CASSQGTGGSTDTDTQYF,TGTGCCAGCAGCCAAGGGACAGGCGGGTCTACTGACACAGATACGCAGTATTTT
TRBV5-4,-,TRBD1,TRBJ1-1,CASSFTGVKAFF,TGTGCCAGCAGCTTTACAGGGGTAAAAGCTTTCTTT
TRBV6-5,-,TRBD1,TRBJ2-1,CASRPDRGLEQFF,TGTGCCAGCAGACCTGACAGGGGACTTGAGCAGTTCTTC
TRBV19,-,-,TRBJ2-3,CASSIASGGDTDTQYF,TGTGCCAGTAGTATAGCTTCCGGAGGGGACACAGATACGCAGTATTTT
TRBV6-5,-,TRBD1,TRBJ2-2,CASSFGTGGSGELFF,TGTGCCAGCAGTTTCGGGACAGGGGGCTCCGGGGAGCTGTTTTTT
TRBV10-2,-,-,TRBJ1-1,CASGAGETEAFF,TGCGCCAGCGGCGCAGGGGAAACTGAAGCTTTCTTT
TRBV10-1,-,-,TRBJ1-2,CASSHRTVPYGYTF,TGCGCCAGCAGCCACCGGACAGTGCCCTATGGCTACACCTTC
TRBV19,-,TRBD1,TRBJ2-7,CASSPWDRPYEQYF,TGTGCCAGTAGTCCTTGGGACAGGCCCTACGAGCAGTACTTC
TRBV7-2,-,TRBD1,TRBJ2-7,CASSLVGQASYEQYF,TGTGCCAGCAGCTTAGTGGGACAGGCCTCCTACGAGCAGTACTTC
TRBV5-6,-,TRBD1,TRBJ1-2,CASRRDRVGGYTF,TGTGCCAGCAGGCGGGACAGGGTCGGTGGCTACACCTTC
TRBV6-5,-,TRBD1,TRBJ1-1,CASSPRTGSNTEAFF,TGTGCCAGCAGTCCCCGGACAGGGTCGAACACTGAAGCTTTCTTT
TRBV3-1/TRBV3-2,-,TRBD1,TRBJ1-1,CASSPWGQMNTEAFF,TGTGCCAGCAGCCCTTGGGGACAGATGAACACTGAAGCTTTCTTT
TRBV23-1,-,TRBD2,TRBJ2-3,CASSQSSLTSGGTDTQYF,TGCGCCAGCAGTCAATCAAGCTTGACTAGCGGGGGCACAGATACGCAGTATTTT
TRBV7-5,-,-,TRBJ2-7,CVRAGDSSYEQYF,TGTGTCAGAGCCGGGGATTCGTCCTACGAGCAGTACTTC
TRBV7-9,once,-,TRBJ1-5,CASSFGGGWDQPQHF,TGTGCCAGCAGCTTCGGTGGGGGGTGGGATCAGCCCCAGCATTTT
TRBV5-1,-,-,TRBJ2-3,CASSVAGRLSTDTQYF,TGCGCCAGCAGCGTCGCGGGGAGGTTGAGCACAGATACGCAGTATTTT